The clone carrying this TCR beta chain was found once. What it binds is unknown. Clinical symptoms and serum thyroxine were used for diagnosis; TRAb, thyroid ultrasound and orbital computed tomography were also relied on. Germline CDR1 and CDR2: MNHNS and SASEGT. The CDR3 runs to 13 residues. With 6 bases clipped from V and 6 bases from J, the junction kept 7 bases outside the gene matches. The sample belongs to a study of Graves' ophthalmopathy and Graves' hyperthyroidism. Notes on the study in general: Appearing in blood as well were most expanded thyroid clonotypes above 0.001 frequency.

TCR beta CDR3 amplification used RNA transcripts. First-round RT-PCR relied on HTBI primers, and a second-round multiplex PCR came next. Via MiXCR, TCRdb re-called the multiplex PCR reads, giving one row per CDR3 protein. The table includes 350,000 to 450,000 distinct CDR3 sequences, approximately 16% detected once. V is TRBV6-1 and J is TRBJ1-2; 7 bases map to TRBD1. The clonotype was recovered from a woman between 18 and 30 years old with Graves' ophthalmopathy. Material for sequencing was peripheral blood. CDR3 region: CASSPGTAHGYTF. The CDR3 nucleotides read TGTGCCAGCAGCCCAGGGACAGCGCATGGCTACACCTTC.